These 4 T cell receptor beta chains came from one sample sequenced in a study of blood T cells in healthy people across ages. Using a J-beta primer mix together with a sample-barcoded 5' primer, a second PCR was run for about 6 to 11 cycles. TCRdb reprocessed the 5' RACE reads via MiXCR and lists one record per CDR3 protein. The table records 600,000 or so distinct CDR3 sequences, roughly 21% of them present only once. The sequencing input was blood. The receptors were sampled from a man between 65 and 85 years old in good health.

This clonotype was seen ten or more times. J is TRBJ2-3 and V is TRBV2; D gene uncertain. Germline CDR1 is SNHLY and CDR2 is FYNNEI. Trimming shortened V by 6 bases and J by 5 bases, and 6 bases separated the two germline ends. The CDR3 has 11 amino acids. The chain's CDR3 is CASSAGDTQYF. In nucleotides, the CDR3 is TGTGCCAGCAGCGCTGGAGATACGCAGTATTTT.

This clonotype turned up a few times. This rearrangement joins TRBV25-1 to TRBJ1-1; D is unclear. Germline CDR1 reads MGHDK; CDR2 reads SYGVNS. The CDR3 has 15 amino acids. Trimming left V 0 bases short and J 1 base short, with 9 bases between. The CDR3 protein is CASSEYPIGNTEAFF. In DNA form, the CDR3 reads TGTGCCAGCAGTGAATACCCCATAGGGAACACTGAAGCTTTCTTT.

This sequence joins TRBV9 and TRBJ1-1, with D unclear. This CDR3 has 15 residues. V lost 0 bases to trimming and J lost 5 bases, with 14 bases between them. In germline, CDR1 is SGDLS, CDR2 YYNGEE. DNA for the CDR3: TGTGCCAGCAGCGTAGGTGGGAGGGTCCAGACTGAAGCTTTCTTT. It codes for CASSVGGRVQTEAFF.

This clonotype has just a few counts. The V gene is TRBV2, the J gene TRBJ2-1; 8 bases fit TRBD2. The germline gives CDR1 SNHLY, CDR2 FYNNEI. The CDR3 spans 16 residues. Trimming took 4 bases from V and 7 from J; bases not matched to a gene: 12. CDR3 DNA: TGTGCCAGCAGTGTCTGGACGGGAGGGCCGGGGAATGAGCAGTTCTTC. This translates into CASSVWTGGPGNEQFF.